The table lists the clone carrying this TCR beta chain with a few counts. What it binds is not known. The source of the sample is a study of blood T cells in healthy people across ages. The study, taken as a whole, reports: Underestimates were what the diversity estimates from one million T cells were considered to be.

The CDR3 extends over 12 amino acids. Germline V gives CDR1 MNHEY, CDR2 SVGAGI. In each sample, at least 6 million PBMCs were isolated. The use of a sample-barcoded 5' primer and a J-beta primer mix characterized a second PCR of roughly 7 to 11 cycles. The authors tagged each cDNA molecule using a template-switch adaptor with 12 random nucleotides. TCRdb re-called the 5' RACE reads through MiXCR, storing one row per CDR3 protein. The data hold over 1,200,000 distinct CDR3 sequences, with roughly 60% observed a single time. The V call is TRBV6-5, the J call TRBJ2-7, with D hard to call. TRBJ2-5 explains the end of the DNA better; the J call may be wrong. The specimen was blood. The receptor comes from a man between 18 and 35 years old in good health. The CDR3 here is CASSYPKGTQYF. The CDR3 bases are TGTGCCAGCAGCTACCCTAAGGGGACCCAGTACTTC.